The clone carrying this TCR beta chain was detected only a few times. These data come from a study of T cell changes during pregnancy in multiple sclerosis. With 4 bases removed from V and 0 bases from J, the gap between germline ends came to 3 bases. Germline V gene data show CDR1 as SQVTM and CDR2 as ANQGSEA. This CDR3 region has 11 residues. Repertoires were generated with immunoSEQ multiplex PCR, while TCRdb's copy carries only in-frame clones and drops some. The sample carries about 92,000 clones, roughly 90% recorded once. The receptor comes from a female donor with multiple sclerosis, enrolled in a pregnancy study. The sequencing used peripheral blood, collected in the first trimester of pregnancy. V gene TRBV29-1 combines with J gene TRBJ1-1; D not resolved. CDR3: CSVVMNTEAFF. The DNA for the CDR3 is TGCAGCGTTGTCATGAACACTGAAGCTTTCTTT. The whole variable domain, filled in from reference TRBV29-1 and TRBJ1-1, reads SAVISQKPSRDICQRGTSLTIQCQVDSQVTMMFWYRQQPGQSLTLIATANQGSEATYESGFVIDKFPISRPNLTFSTLTVSNMSPEDSSIYLCSVVMNTEAFFGQGTRLTVV.